This TCR beta chain was sequenced for a study of blood T cells in healthy people across ages (dated by TCRdb to the mid-2010s). Describing the broader study: Template switching captured roughly one uniquely barcoded TCR beta cDNA molecule per two T cells in model experiments. To track age-related changes in TCR beta repertoire diversity, the study relied on deep sequencing normalized with unique cDNA molecular identifiers. The donors were split into four age groups: young (average 16 years), middle-aged (over 35), aged (approximately 59) and long-lived (roughly 77). To avoid experimental bias, donors of different ages were distributed randomly across sequencing lanes. Using the same blood draw, the study looked at two additional independent replicas of 1 million unique cDNA reads for two donors, one aged 18 to 30 and the other aged 80 or older.

On the study overall, not on this receptor specifically: Since profiling was done on bulk unsorted PBMCs, naive and antigen-experienced compartments could not be conclusively compared. Observed TCR beta diversity per million T cells fell roughly linearly with age, and a significant reduction was already apparent by age roughly 40. Estimates of total diversity based on one million sequenced T cells were regarded as lower bounds and as underestimates. Compared with the aged group, the long-lived group had more naive CD4+ T cells, fewer expanded clones and increased TCR diversity, suggesting age selection. The percentage of naive T cells measured by flow cytometry correlated strongly with observed TCR beta diversity. Donor CMV infection status was unknown, potentially confounding age-related changes in expanded clonotypes.

Libraries were constructed by 5' RACE. This sample was sequenced with an Illumina HiSeq 2500. The second PCR ran for about 7 to 11 cycles and used a J-beta primer mix along with a sample-barcoded 5' primer. Each TCR beta cDNA molecule received a unique molecular identifier from a template-switch 5' adaptor carrying 12 random nucleotides. At least 3 million CDR3-containing paired-end reads were obtained from each sample. First-strand cDNA synthesis was performed from all RNA using the Mint cDNA synthesis kit, with priming by a TRBC-specific oligonucleotide. Following uracil-DNA glycosylase treatment, a first 18-cycle PCR with universal primers M1SS and BC2_uni_R was performed on all cDNA. In the paper's pipeline: For normalization, 1 million high-quality reads were randomly selected from each sample, with every read carrying a distinct molecular identifier. Instead of being binned into consensus sequences, reads with shared molecular identifiers were discarded. CDR3 identification, clonotype clustering and error correction used MiTCR with a Q25 quality threshold and the strictest error-elimination algorithm. A nonparametric unseen species model using Euler transformation provided a lower-bound estimate of total TCR beta diversity. In TCRdb, the public reads were trimmed at Q25 with fastp and aligned with MiXCR, with productive beta chains retained. Rows are unified per CDR3 protein, each entry keeping the most common DNA and genes. The V and J calls were not made by the authors but by TCRdb's processing. For this sample there are about 580,000 distinct CDR3 sequences; 47% appear just once. Around 23% of the sample comes from the top ten.

On this clonotype: The clone's antigen remains unknown. One base away there is no much larger clone; base qualities are not given.

Systemically healthy Caucasian individuals from Russia, roughly 40 in total and aged roughly 6 to 100 years, were included as donors. Roughly 11 milliliters of peripheral blood were drawn from each donor into EDTA-treated Vacutainer tubes. PBMCs were isolated by Ficoll-Paque density-gradient centrifugation, with at least 6.5 million obtained per sample. Total RNA was extracted from PBMCs with Trizol reagent, with at least 5.5 micrograms obtained per sample. The percentages of naive CD45RAhigh/CD27high T cells were determined by flow cytometry on a PBMC aliquot from every donor. The CDR3 numbers 13 residues from cysteine through phenylalanine. The DNA shown is the 39-base CDR3, in frame from base 1. The trim is 3 bases for V and 11 bases for J, with a gap of 19 bases between the germline ends. CDR1 and CDR2, looked up from the germline V gene (reference sequence), are DFQATT and SNEGSKA.

This receptor was taken from a man older than 75 in good health. The sample consisted of blood. The chain couples TRBV20-1 to TRBJ1-1; the D gene is not confidently resolved. Read as DNA, the sequence is TGCAGTGCTAGGGGCGGACCGACTCGGGAGGCTTTCTTT. Its protein reads: CSARGGPTREAFF.